This T cell receptor (beta chain) was identified in a study of CD8 T cells in Susac syndrome. An amount of RNA that ranged from roughly 0.5 to 1 ug was reverse transcribed with random hexamers. Each CDR3 protein is one row after TCRdb ran MiXCR on the immunoSEQ multiplex PCR reads. Of around 300,000 distinct CDR3 sequences listed, about 82% were seen once; the top ten hold around 0.21%. V lost 6 bases, J lost 2 bases, and 24 bases lay in between. Per germline, CDR1 LGHDT and CDR2 YNNKEL (reference sequence). The CDR3 spans 18 residues. Sequencing was performed on CD8+ T cells from PBMCs. The receptor was derived from a human donor with multiple sclerosis. This chain links TRBV3-1 with TRBJ2-3, with D maybe TRBD2 (6 bases). CDR3 sequence reads: CASRGVGGATIFTDTQYF. The CDR3 DNA sequence: TGTGCCAGCAGAGGGGTCGGCGGGGCCACTATCTTCACAGATACGCAGTATTTT.